Sample share makes the clone carrying this T cell receptor beta chain medium-sized. This entry comes from a study of T cell repertoires in aging, cancer and after chemotherapy. The template was genomic DNA from peripheral blood, not RNA. Multiplex touch-down PCR with TRB-A/B primers amplified rearranged V-D-J TRB sequences. TCRdb ran MiXCR on the multiplex PCR reads and lists one entry per CDR3 protein. Altogether about 1,400 distinct CDR3 sequences are present, just over 20% being singletons, with the ten largest covering around a quarter. The V and J ends lost 1 base and 3 bases, in that order; junction bases with no gene match: 5. Germline V CDR1 and CDR2: LGHNA, YSLEER. CDR3 length: 16 residues.

The gene calls are TRBV4-3 and TRBJ1-4; 7 nucleotides align to TRBD1. Sequencing input: blood. This clonotype was sampled from a human donor with a solid tumor. The DNA of the CDR3 is TGCGCCAGCAGCCAAGTTCGGGGACAGTCTAATGAAAAACTGTTTTTT. It translates to CASSQVRGQSNEKLFF.